This T cell receptor (beta chain) appears in the sequencing data of a study of T cells after yellow fever vaccination. Study-level information: Those fractions that held only low numbers of cells were prepared using the SMART-Seq v4 Ultra Low Input RNA kit.

TCRdb recomputed calls from the 5' RACE reads with MiXCR, one row per CDR3 protein. The profile shows under 200,000 distinct CDR3 sequences, approximately 6.8% of them singletons. The study's findings and limits: Post-booster reappearance was seen for most primary-vaccination clones (nearly 97% CD4, around 88% CD8). In FACS-sorted repertoires, abundant clonotypes from the bulk population could appear as contaminants.

This clonotype was seen a handful of times. Its antigen remains unknown. The germline V gene encodes CDR1 SEHNR and CDR2 FQNEAQ (reference sequence). The CDR3 runs to 14 residues. Trimming removed 5 bases at V and 4 bases at J, with 13 bases between. The TCR originated in a man aged 18 to 35 who received the YFV17D yellow fever vaccine. The sequenced sample was CD4+ T cells sorted from PBMCs, obtained 5 days after the first yellow fever vaccination. The chain couples TRBV7-9 to TRBJ2-3; a possible D gene is TRBD2 (5 bases). The CDR3 here is CASSRGLASDTQYF. The CDR3 DNA follows: TGTGCCAGCAGCCGAGGGCTAGCATCAGATACGCAGTATTTT.